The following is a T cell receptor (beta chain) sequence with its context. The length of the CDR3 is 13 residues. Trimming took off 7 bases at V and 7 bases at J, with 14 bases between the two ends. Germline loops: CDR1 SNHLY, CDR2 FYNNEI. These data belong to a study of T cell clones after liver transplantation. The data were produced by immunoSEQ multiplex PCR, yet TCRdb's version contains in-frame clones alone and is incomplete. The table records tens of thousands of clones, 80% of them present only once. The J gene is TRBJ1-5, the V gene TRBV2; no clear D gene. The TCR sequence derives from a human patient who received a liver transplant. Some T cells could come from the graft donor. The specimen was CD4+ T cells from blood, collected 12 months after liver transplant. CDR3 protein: CASIKVSGQPQHF. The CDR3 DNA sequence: TGTGCCAGCATCAAGGTGTCGGGACAGCCCCAGCATTTT.